This T cell receptor beta chain was captured in a study of T cells after posttransplantation cyclophosphamide (dated by TCRdb to 2016 to 2018). Context from the whole study: T cell repertoire reconstitution was tracked by TRB sequencing after myeloablative bone marrow transplantation in which posttransplantation cyclophosphamide was used as GVHD prophylaxis. Antigen receptor sequencing was done on samples from 35 PTCy-treated patients and from 15 to 20 related bone marrow donors of those patients. Public TRB sequences were compared against a database of over 3,500 sequences linked to responses to pathogens, tumor antigens, self-antigens and alloantigens. TRA and TRB clonality were tightly correlated in roughly ten samples, so subsequent TCR analyses focused on TRB only. Up to 3 additional blood samples from 2 to 5.2 years after transplant were also TRB-sequenced in 3 patients, as was pretransplant blood from several patients. Blood from every one of the 30 to 35 PTCy patients who had 1-year posttransplant specimens underwent TRB sequencing.

This clone was observed at least ten times. The antigen this receptor binds is unknown. No base-level quality is on record; no much larger clone is a single base apart. The paper's findings and limits, for the study overall: Across the approximately 48 patients, TRB clonality was highly associated with recipient CMV seropositivity and CMV reactivation, and diversity with PTCy was similar to that in the CNI/methotrexate controls. Donor-recipient similarity was low at 1-2 months but rose over the first year, and later blood repertoires were often dominated by donor CD8+ memory clones. The TRB repertoires of T cells infiltrating skin or the GI tract showed only limited overlap with the TRB repertoires found in blood.

Peripheral blood samples were provided by related bone marrow donors on the day of marrow donation. Mononuclear cells from peripheral blood and bone marrow were separated by Ficoll-Hypaque density centrifugation and then cryopreserved. The CDR3 has 15 amino acids, counting the end cysteine and phenylalanine. CDR3 DNA is the only sequence kept; it has 45 bases, read in frame from the first base. A distance of 10 bases separates the germline ends of V and J, which lose 4 bases and 1 base respectively. CDR1 and CDR2 are read off the germline V gene (reference sequence) as LNHDA and SQIVND. TRB sequencing was run on genomic DNA with either the immunoSEQ assay at survey resolution or the hsTCRB kit. In the source study's methods: Initial read processing used immunoSEQ software, and repertoire analyses used the LymphoSeq R package. For each TRB dataset, clonality was calculated as 1 minus normalized Shannon entropy, and the Gini coefficient was computed as well. Phenotypes of unsorted samples were inferred by mapping TRB sequences from sorted subsets of the recipient or donor onto unsorted samples of the same recipient. TCRdb retrieved this table from immuneACCESS and kept in-frame rearrangements only. Not all clones are present; in checked studies, unresolved V genes account for under half, and no reason is known for the remainder. V and J calls plus clone size are reproduced from that table; the DNA served to infer D and trimming. The table records about 40,000 clones for this sample, and not one of them appears only once. The top ten clonotypes cover about 4.2% of the sample.

The sample comprised PBMCs. The chain employs TRBV19 and TRBJ2-2; a tentative D call is TRBD2 (6 bases match). The receptor comes from a woman aged 45-65 years in good health and a related stem cell transplant donor. Here is the DNA: TGTGCCAGTAGTAGCGGGGTTGGGAACACCGGGGAGCTGTTTTTT. Translation gives CASSSGVGNTGELFF.